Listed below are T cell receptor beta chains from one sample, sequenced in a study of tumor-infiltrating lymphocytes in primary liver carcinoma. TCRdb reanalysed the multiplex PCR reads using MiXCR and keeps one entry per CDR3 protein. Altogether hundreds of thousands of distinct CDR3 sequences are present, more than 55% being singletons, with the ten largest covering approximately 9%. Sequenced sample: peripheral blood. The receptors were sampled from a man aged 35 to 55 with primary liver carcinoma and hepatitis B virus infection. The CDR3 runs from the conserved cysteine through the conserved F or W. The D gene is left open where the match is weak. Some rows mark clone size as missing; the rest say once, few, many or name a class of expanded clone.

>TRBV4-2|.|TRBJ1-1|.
CVSSPRTTVDTEAFF
TGTGTCAGCAGCCCCAGAACAACTGTGGACACTGAAGCTTTCTTT
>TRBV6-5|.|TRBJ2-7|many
CASSQGRVYEQYF
TGTGCCAGCAGTCAGGGCCGGGTCTACGAGCAGTACTTC
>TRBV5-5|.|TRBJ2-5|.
CASRRWGETKYF
TGTGCCAGCAGACGCTGGGGGGAGACCAAGTACTTC
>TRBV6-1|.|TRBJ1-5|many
CASSERSGANQPQHF
TGTGCCAGCAGTGAAAGGTCGGGGGCAAATCAGCCCCAGCATTTT
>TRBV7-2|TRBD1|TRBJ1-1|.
CASSLGSTGETFF
TGTGCCAGCAGCTTAGGATCGACAGGGGAAACTTTCTTT
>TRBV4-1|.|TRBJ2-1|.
CASGQPLSSNEQFF
TGCGCCAGCGGCCAACCGCTATCAAGTAATGAGCAGTTCTTC
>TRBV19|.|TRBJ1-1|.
CASSSLMNAEAFF
TGTGCCAGTAGCTCCCTAATGAACGCTGAAGCTTTCTTT
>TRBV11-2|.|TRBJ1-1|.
CTSSLAGGQKNTEAFF
TGTACCAGCAGCTTAGCTGGCGGACAAAAGAACACTGAAGCTTTCTTT
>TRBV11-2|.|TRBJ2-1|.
CASSLSGHGTYNDQFF
TGTGCCAGCAGCCTTAGCGGACATGGGACCTACAATGATCAGTTCTTC
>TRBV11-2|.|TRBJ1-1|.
CASSLGEITEAFF
TGTGCCAGCAGCCTCGGGGAGATCACTGAAGCTTTCTTT
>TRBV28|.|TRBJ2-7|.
CASSPDYEQYF
TGTGCCAGCAGTCCCGACTACGAGCAGTACTTC
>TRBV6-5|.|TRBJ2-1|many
CASIPQPGGSGEQFF
TGTGCCAGCATCCCCCAGCCCGGTGGATCCGGTGAGCAGTTCTTC
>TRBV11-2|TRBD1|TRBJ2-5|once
CASKTGVGIQETQYF
TGTGCCAGCAAGACAGGGGTTGGGATACAAGAGACCCAGTACTTC
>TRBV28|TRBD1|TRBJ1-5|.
CASSLLGQGFDQPQHF
TGTGCCAGCAGTTTATTGGGACAGGGTTTTGATCAGCCCCAGCATTTT
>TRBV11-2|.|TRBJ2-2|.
CVSSLRHTGELFF
TGTGTCAGCAGCTTACGACATACCGGGGAGCTGTTTTTT
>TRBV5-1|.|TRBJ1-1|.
CASSGTGAGYTEAFF
TGCGCCAGCAGCGGGACGGGGGCGGGGTACACTGAAGCTTTCTTT
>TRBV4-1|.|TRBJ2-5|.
CANSLGETQYF
TGCGCCAACAGCCTGGGGGAGACACAGTACTTC
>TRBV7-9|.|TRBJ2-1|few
CTSSDSLSENNEQFF
TGTACCAGCAGTGACAGTCTATCCGAAAACAATGAGCAGTTCTTC
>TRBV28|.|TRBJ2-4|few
CASSLQGGNIQYF
TGTGCCAGCAGTTTGCAGGGTGGAAACATTCAGTACTTC
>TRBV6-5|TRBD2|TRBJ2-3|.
CASSSPRGRGRRHGTDTQYF
TGTGCCAGTAGTTCACCCAGAGGGCGGGGGAGGCGCCATGGCACAGATACGCAGTATTTT
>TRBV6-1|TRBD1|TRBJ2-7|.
CASSGTGRYEQYF
TGTGCCAGCAGCGGGACAGGACGCTACGAGCAGTACTTC
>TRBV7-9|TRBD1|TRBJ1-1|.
CASSATGGGTEAFF
TGTGCCAGCAGCGCCACAGGGGGCGGCACTGAAGCTTTCTTT
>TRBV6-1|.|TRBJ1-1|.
CASSEGGVTPRAFF
TGTGCCAGCAGTGAAGGAGGGGTCACCCCCCGAGCTTTCTTT
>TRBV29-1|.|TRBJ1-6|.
CRAREAQNSPLHF
TGCAGGGCCCGGGAGGCCCAAAATTCACCGCTCCACTTT
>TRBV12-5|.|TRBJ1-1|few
CASVSRGRNTEAFF
TGTGCTAGTGTTTCCAGGGGCCGGAACACTGAAGCTTTCTTT
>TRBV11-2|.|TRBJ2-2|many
CASSYRRSPGELFF
TGTGCCAGCAGCTACAGGCGGTCCCCCGGGGAGCTGTTTTTT
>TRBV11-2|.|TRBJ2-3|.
CASSLGAPSTVKQYF
TGTGCCAGCAGCTTAGGAGCACCTAGCACAGTTAAGCAGTATTTT
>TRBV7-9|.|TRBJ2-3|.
CASSLAPGADAQYF
TGTGCCAGCAGCTTAGCGCCGGGAGCAGATGCGCAGTATTTT
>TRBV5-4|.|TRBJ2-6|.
CASDRTGGGPGANVLTF
TGTGCCAGCGATAGGACAGGCGGGGGCCCTGGGGCCAACGTCCTGACTTTC
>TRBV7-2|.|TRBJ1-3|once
CASSSRQVGNTIYF
TGTGCCAGCAGCTCCAGACAGGTTGGAAACACCATATATTTT
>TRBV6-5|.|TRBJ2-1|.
CANRWDGSYNEHFF
TGTGCCAACAGGTGGGACGGATCCTACAATGAGCACTTCTTC
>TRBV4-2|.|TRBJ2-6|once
CASSQDGGAKGVNVLTF
TGTGCCAGCAGCCAAGATGGCGGGGCGAAGGGGGTCAACGTCCTGACTTTC
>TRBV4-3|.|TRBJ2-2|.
CASSQGRVVGELFF
TGCGCCAGCAGCCAAGGGCGGGTAGTCGGGGAGCTGTTTTTT
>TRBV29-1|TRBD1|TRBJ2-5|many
CSVERGLGETQYF
TGCAGCGTTGAGAGGGGGCTGGGGGAGACCCAGTACTTC